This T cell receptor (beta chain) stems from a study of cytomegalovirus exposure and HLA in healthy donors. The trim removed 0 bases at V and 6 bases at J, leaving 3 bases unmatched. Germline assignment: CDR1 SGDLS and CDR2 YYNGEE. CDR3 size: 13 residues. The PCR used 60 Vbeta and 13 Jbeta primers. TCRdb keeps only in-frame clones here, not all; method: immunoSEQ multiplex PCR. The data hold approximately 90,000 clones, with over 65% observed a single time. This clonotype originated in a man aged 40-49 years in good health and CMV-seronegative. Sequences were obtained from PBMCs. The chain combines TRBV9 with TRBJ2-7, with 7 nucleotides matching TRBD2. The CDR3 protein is CASSVGSGVEQYF. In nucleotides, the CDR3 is TGTGCCAGCAGCGTAGGAAGCGGGGTCGAGCAGTACTTC.